This record looks at one T cell receptor (beta chain) sequence and its context. This entry is derived from a study of blood T cell repertoires in COVID-19. About the study: Samples representing acute and convalescent COVID-19 were sourced from the United States, Italy and Spain. PBMCs, B-cell-depleted T cells, or T cells were the source of the cDNA or gDNA that made up the material.

Seattle researchers signed up patients amid active infection and tracked them longitudinally. There are 16 residues in the CDR3. As originally analysed: Scientists estimated how many nucleated cells there were by amplifying reference gene primers. Libraries were prepared by immunoSEQ multiplex PCR; TCRdb keeps only in-frame clonotypes and omits some of them. V and J calls plus clone size are reproduced from that table; the DNA served to infer D and trimming. The data show about 100,000 clones, about four fifths seen once. The TCR was taken from a man older than 75 with COVID-19, enrolled during active disease. The chain combines TRBV21-1 with TRBJ1-6; the DNA was not compared with TRBD1, the D call given in the table. TRBV21-1 has pseudogene status. Sequenced: peripheral blood. CDR3 nucleotides: TGTGCCAGCAGCTCCCCCCTGTACAGCTATAATTCACCCCTCCACTTT. Amino acid sequence: CASSSPLYSYNSPLHF.